This TCR beta chain was sequenced for a study of T cell changes during pregnancy in multiple sclerosis. The germline CDR1 and CDR2 sequences are SGHTA and FQGNSA. V shed 3 bases and J shed 0 bases, with 15 bases lying between them. This CDR3 comprises 17 residues. Some clones are missing from TCRdb's copy, which holds only in-frame ones; the method was immunoSEQ multiplex PCR. This table holds approximately 30,000 clones, roughly 86% found once. The clonotype comes from a female donor with multiple sclerosis, enrolled in a pregnancy study. The specimen was CD8+ T cells from peripheral blood mononuclear cells, collected in the second trimester of pregnancy. J is TRBJ1-3 and V is TRBV7-2; D is perhaps TRBD1 (5 bases). Here the CDR3 reads CASSLSHRPSSGNTIYF. In DNA form, the CDR3 reads TGTGCCAGCAGCTTGTCCCACAGGCCTAGCTCTGGAAACACCATATATTTT.